This T cell receptor beta chain stems from a study of preoperative IRX-2 immunotherapy in early breast cancer. The CDR3 has 16 residues. V was pared by 0 bases and J by 7 bases, with 5 bases of the junction left unmatched. The germline gives CDR1 SNHLY, CDR2 FYNNEI. Libraries were prepared by immunoSEQ multiplex PCR; TCRdb keeps only in-frame clonotypes and omits some of them. The repertoire includes some 99,000 clones, about nine tenths of them detected once, and about 2.1% sits in the top ten. As to treatment: preoperative locoregional IRX-2 cytokine immunotherapy. The source is a human donor with breast cancer. J is TRBJ2-1 and V is TRBV2, with 11 bases identical to TRBD1. The sequencing here drew on tumor tissue, taken after IRX-2 immunotherapy. The CDR3 loop reads CASSEAVGQGANEQFF. CDR3 coding DNA: TGTGCCAGCAGTGAAGCTGTAGGACAGGGGGCGAATGAGCAGTTCTTC.